Below are 16 T cell receptor beta chains sequenced from a single sample in a study of T cells in Graves' hyperthyroidism and ophthalmopathy. The investigators amplified TCR beta CDR3 regions from RNA transcripts. HTBI primers drove first-round RT-PCR of the TCR CDR3. A single record per CDR3 protein comes from TCRdb applying MiXCR to the multiplex PCR reads. The sample lists around 35,000 distinct CDR3 sequences, around 53% occurring once. Material for sequencing was blood. Source of these receptors: a woman between 40 and 55 years old with Graves' ophthalmopathy.

Remarks on this clonotype: The CDR3 carries no conserved terminal phenylalanine or tryptophan, so it likely arises from a read error. This CDR3 is CASSLDKGGSTDTQYL. CDR3 bases: TGTGCCAGCAGCTTAGACAAGGGGGGAAGCACAGATACGCAGTATCTT. This chain connects TRBV7-2 to TRBJ2-3; possibly TRBD1 or TRBD2 for D (6 bases each). V was cut by 1 base and J by 0 bases, with 11 bases left in between. Germline assignment: CDR1 SGHTA and CDR2 FQGNSA. The CDR3 length is 16 residues.

The V and J genes are TRBV7-9 and TRBJ1-1, with a possible D match to TRBD1 (5 bases). Trimming pared 5 bases from V and 8 bases from J, leaving 15 bases between. The germline CDR1 and CDR2 sequences are SEHNR and FQNEAQ (reference sequence). This CDR3 comprises 13 residues. CDR3 DNA sequence: TGTGCCAGCAGCATGTTCTCGGGGACGGAAGCTTTCTTT. Translated, it gives CASSMFSGTEAFF.

The rearrangement uses TRBV2 and TRBJ1-2; 9 bases are shared with TRBD1. Germline CDR1 SNHLY, CDR2 FYNNEI. CDR3 length: 14 amino acids. Germline trimming cut 5 bases from V and 6 bases from J; bases unmatched to any gene: 7. The CDR3 spells CASSSGQGLNGYTF. DNA for the CDR3: TGTGCCAGCAGTTCGGGACAGGGCCTAAATGGCTACACCTTC.

Concerning this clonotype itself: In this CDR3 the conserved last residue, phenylalanine or tryptophan, is missing, so a read error is likely. V is TRBV9 and J is TRBJ2-5; 8 bases are a match to TRBD2. V dropped 0 bases and J dropped 5; count of bases not matched to a gene: 9. The germline gives CDR1 SGDLS, CDR2 YYNGEE. CDR3 length: 16 residues. CDR3 sequence (DNA): TGTGCCAGCAGCGTAGCTTCCGCGGGGGGACCGGAGACCCAGTACTCC. It yields the protein CASSVASAGGPETQYS.

This clonotype showed up many times. The chain joins TRBV7-9 to TRBJ2-1; 8 bases line up with TRBD1. Trimming cost V 4 bases and J 15 bases; bases outside gene matches: 11. CDR1 SEHNR and CDR2 FQNEAQ come from the germline V gene (reference sequence). The CDR3 is made up of 13 amino acids. The CDR3 DNA reads TGTGCCAGCAGCTCGTCCCGGGACAGGATTGGGTTCTTC. Translated, it gives CASSSSRDRIGFF.

The table lists this clonotype with a few counts. V gene TRBV11-2 combines with J gene TRBJ2-6, with D possibly being TRBD1 or TRBD2 (5 bases each). Trimming stripped 5 bases from V and 4 bases from J, with 18 bases between. Germline V CDR1 and CDR2: SGHAT, FQNNGV. The CDR3 totals 17 residues. This CDR3 reads CASSPTNGGSGANVLTF. The CDR3 DNA reads TGTGCCAGCAGCCCTACCAATGGGGGTAGCGGGGCCAACGTCCTGACTTTC.

The V call is TRBV2, the J call TRBJ2-5; perhaps TRBD2 as D (6 bases). Germline values: CDR1 SNHLY, CDR2 FYNNEI. The CDR3 length is 15 residues. Trimming shortened V by 3 bases and J by 5 bases, and 16 bases separated the two germline ends. The DNA of the CDR3 is TGTGCCAGCAGTGAGTTGGATGGGGGGTCGGAGACCCAGTACTTC. Translated: CASSELDGGSETQYF.

CDR3 DNA sequence: TGTGCCAGCAGTGGTAGGGGATCGTTTAGCAATCAGCCCCAGCATTTT. This gives the protein CASSGRGSFSNQPQHF. The chain is built from TRBV6-1 and TRBJ1-5; D may be TRBD1 (5 bases). Germline values: CDR1 MNHNS, CDR2 SASEGT. This CDR3 is built from 16 residues. The V end was cut by 4 bases, the J end by 0 bases, with 13 bases between.

This clonotype is medium-sized in the sample. This chain joins TRBV20-1 and TRBJ1-6; D ambiguous. CDR1 DFQATT and CDR2 SNEGSKA come from the germline V gene (reference sequence). The CDR3 is 14 residues long. The germline V and J ends were trimmed by 3 bases and 9 bases, with 15 bases remaining between them. CDR3 sequence: CSARPQLEISPLHF. In DNA, the CDR3 is TGCAGTGCTAGGCCACAGTTGGAGATTTCACCCCTCCACTTT.

CDR3 nucleotides: TGTGCCAGCAGCGCGTGGCGTGCGCGCCATGGCTACACCTTC. The encoded protein is CASSAWRARHGYTF. V usage is TRBV9 and J usage is TRBJ1-2, with no clear D. The germline V and J ends were trimmed by 3 bases and 6 bases, with 15 bases remaining between them. Germline CDR1 is SGDLS and CDR2 is YYNGEE. The CDR3 extends over 14 amino acids.

In this sample, this clonotype turned up many times. The chain links TRBV4-1 to TRBJ2-3; 9 bases agree with TRBD2. The V segment lost 1 base and the J segment 0 bases; nucleotides outside the gene matches: 2. This CDR3 region has 16 residues. From germline, CDR1 is MGHRA and CDR2 YSYEKL. CDR3 bases: TGCGCCAGCAGCCAAGTAACTAGCGGGAGCACAGATACGCAGTATTTT. It translates to CASSQVTSGSTDTQYF.

This clonotype has a handful of counts. CDR3 loop: CASSYSTTSPGETQYF. The CDR3 DNA sequence: TGTGCCAGCAGTTACTCGACCACATCCCCTGGGGAGACCCAGTACTTC. The chain uses TRBV6-6 and TRBJ2-5; the D is unclear. V shed 0 bases and J shed 5 bases, with 16 bases lying between them. The CDR3 contains 16 residues. In germline, CDR1 is MNHNY, CDR2 SVGAGI (reference sequence).

This clonotype was detected many times. V is TRBV16 and J is TRBJ1-5; the match to TRBD1 covers 7 bases. This CDR3 is 16 amino acids long. Germline trimming cut 6 bases from V and 0 bases from J; bases unmatched to any gene: 8. CDR1 is KGHSY and CDR2 is FQNENV in the germline V gene. The CDR3 protein is CASSSGGQSSNQPQHF. For the CDR3, the DNA is TGTGCCAGCAGTTCTGGGGGACAGTCTAGCAATCAGCCCCAGCATTTT.

The genes are TRBV10-2 and TRBJ1-6; no reliable D call. The CDR3 covers 15 residues. Trimming removed 5 bases at V and 3 bases at J, with 11 bases between. Germline V gene sequence: CDR1 WSHSY, CDR2 SAAADI. Here the CDR3 DNA reads TGCGCCAGCAGTACCCTGGGTTACTATAATTCACCCCTCCACTTT. As protein: CASSTLGYYNSPLHF.

The chain is built from TRBV29-1 and TRBJ2-7; 8 bases align to TRBD1. The germline V gene encodes CDR1 SQVTM and CDR2 ANQGSEA. The length of the CDR3 is 11 residues. The chain's CDR3 is CSVEARDRPWV. Here the CDR3 DNA reads TGCAGCGTTGAGGCCCGGGACAGGCCCTGGGTC.

This clonotype was found many times. The V call is TRBV29-1, the J call TRBJ2-5, with D unresolved. V gave up 2 bases and J gave up 4 bases, with 11 bases separating them. Per germline, CDR1 SQVTM and CDR2 ANQGSEA. The CDR3 consists of 13 residues. The CDR3 sequence is CSVEHWKAETQYF. DNA for the CDR3: TGCAGCGTTGAACATTGGAAAGCAGAGACCCAGTACTTC.